This T cell receptor (beta chain) came from a study of blood T cell repertoires in COVID-19. Study-level information: COVID-19 samples from acute and convalescent phases originated in the United States, Italy and Spain. T cells, B-cell-depleted T cells, or PBMCs provided the cDNA or gDNA that served as material.

This clone appeared once. CDR3 size: 17 residues. V lost 4 bases and J 8 bases, leaving 24 bases between the germline ends. In the authors' workflow: Nucleated cell number was recorded as an estimate derived from reference gene primer amplification. Measured with immunoSEQ multiplex PCR; TCRdb has only the in-frame clones, and not every one. The DNA was the basis for D and trimming; V, J and clone size are from that table. The sample lists about 71,000 clones, 86% occurring once. V gene TRBV23-1 combines with J gene TRBJ2-1; D might be TRBD2 (7 bases). TRBV23-1 is placed among ORFs of uncertain function. The specimen was peripheral blood. This receptor was obtained from a middle-aged man with active COVID-19. The CDR3 bases are TGCGCCAGCAGTCCTCGAAATGAGGGGGGGCCAGCCGATGAGCAGTTCTTC. Encoded protein: CASSPRNEGGPADEQFF.